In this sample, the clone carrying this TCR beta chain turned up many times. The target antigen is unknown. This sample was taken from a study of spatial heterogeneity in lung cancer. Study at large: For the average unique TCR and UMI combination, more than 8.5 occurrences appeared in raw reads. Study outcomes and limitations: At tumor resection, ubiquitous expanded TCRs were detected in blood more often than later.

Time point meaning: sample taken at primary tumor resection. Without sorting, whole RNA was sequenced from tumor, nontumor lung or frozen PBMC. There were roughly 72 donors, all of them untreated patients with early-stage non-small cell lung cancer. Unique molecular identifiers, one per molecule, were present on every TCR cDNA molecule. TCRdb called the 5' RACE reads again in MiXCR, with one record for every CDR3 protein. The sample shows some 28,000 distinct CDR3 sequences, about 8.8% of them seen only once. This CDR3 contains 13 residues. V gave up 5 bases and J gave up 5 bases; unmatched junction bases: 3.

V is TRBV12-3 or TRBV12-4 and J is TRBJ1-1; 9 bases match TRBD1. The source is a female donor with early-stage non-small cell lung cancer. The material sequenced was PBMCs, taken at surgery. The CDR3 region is CASSNRGPTEAFF. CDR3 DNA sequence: TGTGCCAGCAGTAACAGGGGGCCAACTGAAGCTTTCTTT.